This T cell receptor (beta chain) was observed in a study of blood T cell repertoires in COVID-19. Overall study: The United States, Italy and Spain provided the acute and convalescent COVID-19 samples. Nucleic acid was either cDNA or gDNA, and it came from T cells, B-cell-depleted T cells, or PBMCs.

V was cut by 4 bases and J by 3 bases, with 22 bases left in between. There are 17 residues in the CDR3. CDR1 MGHDK and CDR2 SYGVNS come from the germline V gene. Only one count was recorded for this clone. As originally analysed: Amplifying reference gene primers gave estimates of nucleated cell counts. Only in-frame clones appear in the TCRdb table, and some are missing; sequencing was by immunoSEQ multiplex PCR. The DNA was the basis for D and trimming; V, J and clone size are from that table. The sample gives just under 65,000 clones, just over 85% of which show up once; 1.2% is in the top ten. The source of this sequence is a man between 35 and 55 years old with acute or convalescent COVID-19. The chain joins TRBV25-1 to TRBJ2-7, with a weak D call TRBD1 (6 bases). Sequencing was performed on peripheral blood. DNA of the CDR3: TGTGCCAGCAGTGTAATTGAGACCTCAGGGGCTCACTACGAGCAGTACTTC. Translation: CASSVIETSGAHYEQYF.